What follows are 24 T cell receptor beta chains derived from one specimen sequenced in a study of T cells after yellow fever vaccination. TCRdb reprocessed the 5' RACE reads with MiXCR, giving one entry per CDR3 protein. The repertoire holds under 500,000 distinct CDR3 sequences, with over 15% as singletons. Material: PBMCs, obtained before the yellow fever booster vaccination. The receptors here all came from a man between 18 and 35 years old who received the YFV17D yellow fever vaccine.

Many counts were recorded for this clonotype. This chain links TRBV6-5 with TRBJ2-4; the D gene is possibly TRBD2 (7 bases). Germline CDR1 and CDR2: MNHEY and SVGAGI. CDR3 length equals 15 residues. V lost 2 bases and J lost 8, with 16 bases in between. CDR3 bases: TGTGCCAGCAGTTACCGGGGGGAGAGGGGGGACATTCAGTACTTC. Amino acid sequence: CASSYRGERGDIQYF.

This clonotype appeared many times. V usage is TRBV29-1 and J usage is TRBJ1-6; D call uncertain. The CDR3 is made up of 13 amino acids. Germline assignment: CDR1 SQVTM and CDR2 ANQGSEA. V was pared by 1 base and J by 7 bases, with 8 bases between. CDR3 protein: CSVEVRSNSPLHF. In DNA, the CDR3 is TGCAGCGTTGAAGTCCGATCCAATTCACCCCTCCACTTT.

The genes are TRBV4-3 and TRBJ2-7; 7 bases are a match to TRBD1. V shed 4 bases, J shed 0 bases, and the junction held 6 bases outside the gene matches. This CDR3 contains 15 residues. CDR1 and CDR2 (germline): LGHNA, YSLEER. The CDR3 here is CASSPRGQASYEQYV. In DNA form, the CDR3 reads TGCGCCAGCAGCCCCCGAGGACAGGCCTCCTACGAGCAGTACGTC.

In its sample, this clonotype was seen a few times. The V gene is TRBV4-3, the J gene TRBJ1-6; tentatively, D is TRBD1 (6 bases). This CDR3 contains 17 residues. Trimming took off 0 bases at V and 5 bases at J, with 14 bases between the two ends. Germline V gene sequence: CDR1 LGHNA, CDR2 YSLEER. In nucleotides, the CDR3 is TGCGCCAGCAGCCAAGATCCGGGGGGCTTGGATAATTCACCCCTCCACTTT. Protein: CASSQDPGGLDNSPLHF.

This clonotype showed up just a few times. CDR3 residues: CASRWTGGAGNIQYF. The CDR3, as DNA: TGTGCCAGCAGATGGACAGGGGGCGCCGGAAACATTCAGTACTTC. The chain uses TRBV12-3 or TRBV12-4 and TRBJ2-4, with 11 bases fitting TRBD1. The ends lost 6 bases at V and 6 bases at J; junction bases unmatched: 7. The CDR3 runs 15 residues.

This clonotype was seen a few times. This chain uses TRBV4-1 with TRBJ2-7; possibly TRBD1 for D (5 bases). CDR1 is MGHRA and CDR2 is YSYEKL in the germline V gene. CDR3 size: 15 residues. Trimming removed 1 base from V and 4 bases from J, with 14 bases in between. The CDR3 protein is CASSQGQGSVYEQYV. The CDR3 DNA is TGCGCCAGCAGCCAAGGGCAGGGATCGGTTTACGAGCAGTACGTC.

This clonotype was counted only a few times. This chain uses TRBV7-9 with TRBJ1-5; 7 bases map to TRBD1. CDR1 is SEHNR and CDR2 is FQNEAQ in the germline V gene (reference sequence). With 3 bases clipped from V and 6 bases from J, the junction kept 8 bases outside the gene matches. The length of the CDR3 is 15 residues. The CDR3 sequence: CASSFGQGGSQPQHF. For the CDR3, the DNA is TGTGCCAGCAGCTTTGGGCAGGGGGGGAGTCAGCCCCAGCATTTT.

This clonotype was counted only a few times. CDR3 sequence: CASNVRYPRNQPQHF. In DNA form, the CDR3 reads TGTGCCAGCAATGTTCGCTATCCCCGCAATCAGCCCCAGCATTTT. The J gene is TRBJ1-5, the V gene TRBV6-2 or TRBV6-3; D is ambiguous. The V and J ends lost 7 bases and 2 bases respectively, with 15 bases between them. The length of the CDR3 is 15 residues. CDR1 MNHEY and CDR2 SVGEGT come from the germline V gene.

This clonotype was seen ten or more times. The chain recombines TRBV7-2 with TRBJ1-5, with D possibly TRBD1 on 5 matching bases. The germline gives CDR1 SGHTA, CDR2 FQGNSA. Trimming stripped 5 bases from V and 3 bases from J, with 11 bases between. CDR3 length: 14 residues. DNA of the CDR3: TGTGCCAGCAGCCCCGGGACGGTCAATCAGCCCCAGCATTTT. It is translated as CASSPGTVNQPQHF. Full variable domain (remainder filled in from reference TRBV7-2 and TRBJ1-5): GAGVSQSPSNKVTEKGKDVELRCDPISGHTALYWYRQSLGQGLEFLIYFQGNSAPDKSGLPSDRFSAERTGGSVSTLTIQRTQQEDSAVYLCASSPGTVNQPQHFGDGTRLSIL.

This clonotype was counted many times. This sequence joins TRBV12-3 or TRBV12-4 and TRBJ2-4, with D hard to call. Trimming removed 5 bases at V and 15 bases at J, with 20 bases between. The CDR3 covers 13 residues. CDR3 DNA: TGTGCCAGCAGTCCTCGCCCTGACATCCGTGCGTACTTC. Translated: CASSPRPDIRAYF.

V gene TRBV14 combines with J gene TRBJ2-7; 7 bases match TRBD1. The CDR3 consists of 13 residues. V dropped 0 bases and J dropped 6; count of bases not matched to a gene: 2. CDR1 and CDR2 (germline): SGHDN, FVKESK. In nucleotides, the CDR3 is TGTGCCAGCAGCCAAGAATACAGGGGCGAGCAGTACGTC. It specifies CASSQEYRGEQYV.

This clonotype was seen only a few times. The J gene is TRBJ2-1, the V gene TRBV4-3; TRBD1 aligns across 8 bases. This CDR3 has 15 amino acids. The J segment lost 8 bases and the V segment lost 1 base, leaving 7 bases of the junction unmatched. Germline V gene lookup returns CDR1 LGHNA and CDR2 YSLEER. The CDR3 protein is CASSQVPGGLDEQFF. CDR3 DNA: TGCGCCAGCAGCCAAGTCCCAGGGGGCTTGGATGAGCAGTTCTTC.

The genes are TRBV7-9 and TRBJ1-5, with D perhaps matching TRBD1 (5 bases). This CDR3 has 12 amino acids. Trimming removed 1 base from V and 9 bases from J, with 7 bases in between. Germline CDR1 reads SEHNR; CDR2 reads FQNEAQ (reference sequence). The CDR3 loop is CASSLGGLPQHF. CDR3 DNA: TGTGCCAGCAGCTTAGGGGGGTTGCCCCAGCATTTT.

In this sample, this clonotype turned up a few times. The chain is built from TRBV7-9 and TRBJ1-2; TRBD1 might be the D (6 bases). CDR3 length: 14 amino acids. Germline CDR1 and CDR2: SEHNR and FQNEAQ (reference sequence). Trimming cost V 1 base and J 3 bases, with 9 bases left between them. CDR3 nucleotides: TGTGCCAGCAGCTTAGAGGGGGTTGACTATGGCTACACCTTC. Translation: CASSLEGVDYGYTF.

This chain connects TRBV7-6 to TRBJ2-3; 10 nucleotides align to TRBD2. Germline V CDR1 and CDR2: SGHVS, FNYEAQ. The ends lost 5 bases at V and 2 bases at J; junction bases unmatched: 7. CDR3 length equals 16 residues. CDR3 sequence reads: CASSPQRGGFTDTQYF. The CDR3 nucleotides are TGTGCCAGCAGCCCCCAGCGGGGGGGATTCACAGATACGCAGTATTTT.

The chain couples TRBV14 to TRBJ2-2; D may be TRBD1 (5 bases). The V end lost 3 bases, the J end lost 3 bases, and 11 bases lay between the germline ends. There are 15 residues in the CDR3. Looked up from germline, CDR1 is SGHDN and CDR2 is FVKESK. CDR3 DNA: TGTGCCAGCAGCCACACGACAGAATACACCGGGGAGCTGTTTTTT. This codes for CASSHTTEYTGELFF.

This sequence joins TRBV7-8 and TRBJ1-1; no reliable D call. The CDR3 consists of 17 residues. The V end was cut by 0 bases, the J end by 0 bases, with 14 bases between. Germline V lookup: CDR1 SGHVS, CDR2 FQNEAQ. The CDR3, as DNA: TGTGCCAGCAGCTTAGCTGGTGTGAATGTCCTGAACACTGAAGCTTTCTTT. As protein: CASSLAGVNVLNTEAFF.

For the CDR3, the DNA is TGTGCCAGCAGCACGTGGGACAGGGGCTTAGAGACCCAGTACTTC. Its translation is CASSTWDRGLETQYF. The rearrangement joins TRBV7-9 to TRBJ2-5; TRBD1 aligns across 10 bases. The CDR3 has 15 residues. With 5 bases clipped from V and 4 bases from J, the junction kept 7 bases outside the gene matches. Germline lookup yields CDR1 SEHNR and CDR2 FQNEAQ (reference sequence).

The chain recombines TRBV6-5 with TRBJ2-3; TRBD2 agrees at 8 bases. Germline assignment: CDR1 MNHEY and CDR2 SVGAGI. This CDR3 spans 15 amino acids. The trim removed 7 bases at V and 2 bases at J, leaving 8 bases unmatched. CDR3 bases: TGTGCCAGCACCGAAGCGGGGGCCGTCACAGATACGCAGTATTTT. It is translated as CASTEAGAVTDTQYF.

This clonotype occurred many times. The chain has TRBV6-1 and TRBJ2-1; D could derive from TRBD1 or TRBD2 (6 bases each). Looked up from germline, CDR1 is MNHNS and CDR2 is SASEGT. V was shortened by 3 bases and J by 0 bases, with 9 bases between the two germline ends. The CDR3 extends over 15 amino acids. The CDR3 DNA is TGTGCCAGCAGTGACAGGGGAGGCTCCTACAATGAGCAGTTCTTC. It specifies CASSDRGGSYNEQFF.

The chain combines TRBV20-1 with TRBJ2-2, with D uncertain. The V gene lost 0 bases and the J gene lost 4 bases, with 6 bases spanning the gap. Germline V gene sequence: CDR1 DFQATT, CDR2 SNEGSKA (reference sequence). The CDR3 loop spans 13 amino acids. The CDR3 nucleotides read TGCAGTGCTAGAGATGTCCGCACCGGGGAGCTGTTTTTT. Encoded protein: CSARDVRTGELFF.

The chain couples TRBV5-8 to TRBJ1-5; possibly TRBD1 for D (5 bases). The CDR3 extends over 15 amino acids. V was cut by 1 base and J by 2 bases, with 10 bases left in between. The germline V gene encodes CDR1 SGHTS and CDR2 YDEGEE. CDR3: CASSLLQVGNQPQHF. Here the CDR3 DNA reads TGTGCCAGCAGCTTGCTACAGGTGGGCAATCAGCCCCAGCATTTT.

This clonotype turned up a few times. The chain uses TRBV20-1 and TRBJ1-5, with D maybe TRBD1 (6 bases). This CDR3 is built from 13 residues. The germline CDR1 and CDR2 sequences are DFQATT and SNEGSKA (reference sequence). V was cut by 5 bases and J by 3 bases, with 11 bases left in between. DNA for the CDR3: TGCAGTGCTCCAGACAGGTACAATCAGCCCCAGCATTTT. This translates into CSAPDRYNQPQHF.

This clonotype was counted a few times. The rearrangement joins TRBV7-3 to TRBJ2-3; TRBD2 aligns across 9 bases. From germline, CDR1 is SGHTA and CDR2 FQGTGA. The CDR3 spans 16 residues. The V gene end was trimmed by 1 base and the J gene end by 1 base; junction bases not matched to a gene: 3. The CDR3 here is CASSLSGGAGTDTQYF. CDR3 nucleotide sequence: TGTGCCAGCAGCTTAAGCGGGGGGGCCGGCACAGATACGCAGTATTTT.